The entry that follows covers one T cell receptor (beta chain) sequence. Its antigen is unknown. Cultured CD4+ T cell DNA was sequenced using the Oncomine TCR Beta short-read assay. A single record per CDR3 protein comes from TCRdb applying MiXCR to the PCR reads. Among 20,000 to 25,000 distinct CDR3 sequences listed, 45% to 60% were seen once. The germline V and J ends were trimmed by 2 bases and 11 bases, with 13 bases remaining between them. This CDR3 comprises 12 residues. CDR1 SGHTS and CDR2 YDEGEE come from the germline V gene. This entry belongs to a study of vaccination and CD4 T cells after COVID-19. Study overall: Collection of post-vaccine samples followed dose two by a median approximately 69 days, spanning a range of 14 to 241. Cultures designated as controls were supplied with a CEFX pool, an HIV-1 Nef pool, or no peptide.

As to treatment: approximately nine-day PBMC culture with coronavirus spike peptide pools or control peptides (ViraFEST assay). Study-wide points: Median counts of SARS-CoV-2-reactive clonotypes increased from roughly 21 to 40; this difference was not significant.

The chain links TRBV5-8 to TRBJ1-2, with D unresolved. The sequencing sample was made of CD4+ T cells from blood, cultured in vitro. This receptor was taken from a human donor who had recovered from COVID-19. The CDR3 bases are TGTGCCAGCAGCTTTAGAAGAGCCTTATACACCTTC. Residues: CASSFRRALYTF.